The 27 T cell receptor beta chains presented below share a single source sample, sequenced in a study of shared clonotypes between healthy human individuals. Measured with immunoSEQ multiplex PCR; TCRdb has only the in-frame clones, and not every one. The sample has around 450,000 clones; 70% to 80% are singletons. The sample comprised PBMCs. The receptors shown here come from a woman between 35 and 50 years old in good health. Some clones in this sample may be carry-over from other donors' samples.

The V and J genes are TRBV19 and TRBJ2-3; 7 nucleotides align to TRBD1. CDR1 is LNHDA, CDR2 SQIVND, per germline (reference sequence). V lost 5 bases, J lost 2 bases, and 4 bases stayed unmatched. This CDR3 is built from 14 residues. The CDR3: CASSWGQLTDTQYF. Written as DNA, the CDR3 is TGTGCCAGTAGTTGGGGACAGCTCACAGATACGCAGTATTTT.

The rearrangement uses TRBV4-3 and TRBJ2-5; TRBD2 is a possible D gene (5 bases). This CDR3 region has 13 residues. The germline V and J ends were trimmed by 1 base and 4 bases, with 7 bases remaining between them. Germline V gene data show CDR1 as LGHNA and CDR2 as YSLEER. The CDR3 nucleotides read TGCGCCAGCAGCCAAGGTCGGGGAGAGACCCAGTACTTC. This codes for CASSQGRGETQYF.

This chain connects TRBV18 to TRBJ2-3; TRBD2 aligns across 7 bases. This CDR3 region has 14 residues. Germline V gene lookup returns CDR1 KGHSH and CDR2 LQKENI. V dropped 0 bases and J dropped 6; count of bases not matched to a gene: 3. CDR3 nucleotides: TGTGCCAGCTCACCACCGACTAGCTGGGATACGCAGTATTTT. This sequence encodes CASSPPTSWDTQYF.

This sequence joins TRBV19 and TRBJ1-5, with TRBD1 matching over 8 bases. With V trimmed by 0 bases and J by 5 bases, 3 bases remained unmatched. The V gene's germline CDR1 is LNHDA and CDR2 SQIVND (reference sequence). The CDR3 runs to 15 residues. The CDR3 DNA sequence: TGTGCCAGTAGTATAGAAATACAGGGGGATCAGCCCCAGCATTTT. Translation gives CASSIEIQGDQPQHF.

For the CDR3, the DNA is TGTGCCAGCACTTTGGGACGGCAGGGGGAGTGGAATCAGCCCCAGCATTTT. Its translation: CASTLGRQGEWNQPQHF. V is TRBV27 and J is TRBJ1-5, with TRBD1 matching over 7 bases. V lost 7 bases, J lost 4 bases, and 16 bases stayed unmatched. CDR1 and CDR2 (germline): MNHEY, SMNVEV (reference sequence). CDR3 size: 17 residues.

The chain uses TRBV19 and TRBJ2-5; no clear D. CDR3 length: 14 residues. Germline V gene lookup returns CDR1 LNHDA and CDR2 SQIVND (reference sequence). The V and J ends lost 3 bases and 1 base respectively, with 9 bases between them. CDR3 nucleotide sequence: TGTGCCAGTAGTATTGGTCCCCTCCAAGAGACCCAGTACTTC. Amino acids: CASSIGPLQETQYF.

Worth noting for this clone: Since the CDR3 does not end with the conserved phenylalanine or tryptophan, this likely comes from a read error. V is TRBV28 and J is TRBJ1-1; 8 nucleotides line up with TRBD1. The V gene end was trimmed by 4 bases and the J gene end by 0 bases; junction bases not matched to a gene: 4. The CDR3 is 15 amino acids. Germline V gene lookup returns CDR1 MDHEN and CDR2 SYDVKM. The CDR3 DNA reads as TGTGCCAGCAGTTGGCCGGGACAGGTGAACACTGAAGCTTTCTCT. Its protein product is CASSWPGQVNTEAFS.

Worth noting for this clone: This sample also contains other DNA sequences that code for the same CDR3. The chain has TRBV7-2 and TRBJ2-7, with unresolved D. V lost 5 bases, J lost 4 bases, and 6 bases lay in between. This CDR3 comprises 11 residues. The germline V gene encodes CDR1 SGHTA and CDR2 FQGNSA. The CDR3 loop is CASSPGYEQYF. CDR3 in DNA: TGTGCCAGCAGCCCCGGATACGAGCAGTACTTC.

The genes are TRBV7-8 and TRBJ2-1, with D perhaps TRBD1 or TRBD2 (5 bases each). The V gene lost 5 bases and the J gene lost 3 bases, with 14 bases spanning the gap. CDR3 length equals 15 residues. From germline, CDR1 is SGHVS and CDR2 FQNEAQ. The CDR3 region has the DNA TGTGCCAGCAGCCCACGGGGCGGAGACTACAATGAGCAGTTCTTC. Translation gives CASSPRGGDYNEQFF.

This chain uses TRBV11-2 with TRBJ2-5; 12 bases map to TRBD2. The DNA matches TRBJ2-7 better at its end, which makes the J call doubtful. This CDR3 region has 16 residues. Looked up from germline, CDR1 is SGHAT and CDR2 is FQNNGV. The CDR3: CASSSRLAGVSYEQYF. In nucleotides, the CDR3 is TGTGCCAGCAGCTCGCGACTAGCGGGAGTCTCCTACGAGCAGTACTTC.

The chain joins TRBV28 to TRBJ1-1, with D possibly matching TRBD1 (5 bases). The V end lost 4 bases, the J end lost 6 bases, and 18 bases lay between the germline ends. The CDR3 contains 15 residues. Germline V gene sequence: CDR1 MDHEN, CDR2 SYDVKM. For the CDR3, the DNA is TGTGCCAGCAGTTCCGCCGGGGGAGGGCATGCTGAAGCTTTCTTT. Protein sequence: CASSSAGGGHAEAFF.

This clone was observed a handful of times. The chain links TRBV5-1 to TRBJ2-5; D is possibly TRBD1 (6 bases). Per the germline V gene, CDR1 is SGHRS and CDR2 is YFSETQ. The V end lost 0 bases, the J end lost 2 bases, and 11 bases lay between the germline ends. The CDR3 runs 15 residues. As DNA, the CDR3 is TGCGCCAGCAGCTTGGTGGCAACAGGGCAAGAGACCCAGTACTTC. Its protein product is CASSLVATGQETQYF.

V is TRBV5-8 and J is TRBJ2-1; D ambiguous. The CDR3 covers 14 residues. Trimming shortened V by 2 bases and J by 6 bases, and 12 bases separated the two germline ends. Germline V lookup: CDR1 SGHTS, CDR2 YDEGEE. The CDR3, as DNA: TGTGCCAGCAGCTTTGGTTTTTACGGCAATGAGCAGTTCTTC. This sequence encodes CASSFGFYGNEQFF.

This chain connects TRBV7-6 to TRBJ2-4, with 7 bases lining up with TRBD1. Trimming took 5 bases from V and 3 from J; bases not matched to a gene: 16. Germline values: CDR1 SGHVS, CDR2 FNYEAQ. This CDR3 comprises 18 residues. The CDR3 here is CASSPQGVQELGKNIQYF. The CDR3 region has the DNA TGTGCCAGCAGCCCGCAGGGGGTACAGGAGCTGGGCAAAAACATTCAGTACTTC.

The J gene is TRBJ2-1, the V gene TRBV6-6; possible D gene TRBD2, 5 bases. Trimming took off 8 bases at V and 1 base at J, with 9 bases between the two ends. CDR1 is MNHNY, CDR2 SVGAGI, per germline (reference sequence). The CDR3 covers 13 residues. CDR3 nucleotides: TGTGCCAGCGGACGAGGGTCCTACAATGAGCAGTTCTTC. Its translation: CASGRGSYNEQFF.

The rearrangement links TRBV28 to TRBJ1-1, with D hard to call. This CDR3 comprises 15 residues. V lost 6 bases and J 2 bases, leaving 16 bases between the germline ends. The germline V gene has CDR1 MDHEN and CDR2 SYDVKM. CDR3 residues: CASSAPGEANTEAFF. The CDR3 bases are TGTGCCAGCAGCGCCCCCGGCGAGGCTAACACTGAAGCTTTCTTT.

Remarks on this clone: At one end the junction does not follow the germline gene, possibly because of a read error. This chain joins TRBV4-2 and TRBJ2-1; TRBD1 agrees at 7 bases. CDR1 and CDR2 from the germline V gene are LGHNA and YNFKEQ. The CDR3 has 13 residues. In nucleotides, the CDR3 is TGTGCCAGCAGCCAAGATACCCCGGACAGGACGGTCTTC. As protein: CASSQDTPDRTVF.

A single count supports this clone. The CDR3 region is CATSRDPGLDTEAFF. Here the CDR3 DNA reads TGTGCCACCAGCAGAGATCCAGGTCTTGACACTGAAGCTTTCTTT. This chain joins TRBV15 and TRBJ1-1; D not resolved. Germline assignment: CDR1 LNHNV and CDR2 YYDKDF (reference sequence). The V end was cut by 0 bases, the J end by 3 bases, with 11 bases between. The CDR3 length is 15 residues.

The rearrangement links TRBV4-1 to TRBJ2-4; 7 positions agree with TRBD2. This CDR3 contains 14 residues. The germline V gene encodes CDR1 MGHRA and CDR2 YSYEKL. V lost 1 base and J lost 12; bases outside the gene matches: 9. CDR3: CASSQVGGMVRQYF. The CDR3 coding sequence is TGCGCCAGCAGCCAAGTGGGGGGGATGGTCCGTCAGTACTTC.

This clone has ten or more counts. This CDR3 is CAWSRQQETQYF. The CDR3 DNA reads TGTGCCTGGAGTCGTCAGCAAGAGACCCAGTACTTC. The rearrangement links TRBV30 to TRBJ2-5, with D unclear. Germline V CDR1 and CDR2: GTSNPN, SVGIG (reference sequence). CDR3 length equals 12 residues. V shed 2 bases and J shed 2 bases, with 6 bases lying between them. Drawing the rest from reference TRBV30 and TRBJ2-5, the complete variable domain is SQTIHQWPATLVQPVGSPLSLECTVEGTSNPNLYWYRQAAGRGLQLLFYSVGIGQISSEVPQNLSASRPQDRQFILSSKKLLLSDSGFYLCAWSRQQETQYFGPGTRLLVL.

The genes are TRBV7-2 and TRBJ1-1; D gene unclear. Germline values: CDR1 SGHTA, CDR2 FQGNSA. The V end lost 7 bases, the J end lost 4 bases, and 13 bases lay between the germline ends. This CDR3 is 13 amino acids long. The CDR3 nucleotides are TGTGCCAGCAAGACGAGCCGGAGCACTGAAGCTTTCTTT. Translated, it gives CASKTSRSTEAFF.

The genes are TRBV28 and TRBJ2-7, with no clear D. Germline-derived CDR1 and CDR2 are MDHEN and SYDVKM. V lost 5 bases and J 6 bases, leaving 8 bases between the germline ends. This CDR3 comprises 11 residues. The CDR3 is CASSQVTEQYF. The CDR3 region has the DNA TGTGCCAGCAGTCAGGTCACCGAGCAGTACTTC.

This clone was seen more than once but under ten times. The chain is built from TRBV5-1 and TRBJ2-2; D remains ambiguous. CDR1 SGHRS and CDR2 YFSETQ come from the germline V gene. Trimming removed 0 bases from V and 0 bases from J, with 9 bases in between. The CDR3 runs 16 residues. In DNA, the CDR3 is TGCGCCAGCAGCTTGGCGGCCGGGTCGAACACCGGGGAGCTGTTTTTT. This encodes CASSLAAGSNTGELFF.

The rearrangement links TRBV7-2 to TRBJ1-5; D remains unclear. Germline V gives CDR1 SGHTA, CDR2 FQGNSA. CDR3 length: 13 amino acids. Between the trimmed V and J ends, which lost 1 base and 3 bases, there was a span of 4 bases. The CDR3: CASSLGANQPQHF. The CDR3 nucleotides read TGTGCCAGCAGCTTAGGAGCCAATCAGCCCCAGCATTTT.

Remarks on this clone: The junction differs from germline at one of its ends, possibly a read error. Additional DNA sequences in this sample encode the identical CDR3. The chain links TRBV27 to TRBJ2-7; D might be TRBD1 (6 bases). This CDR3 has 14 amino acids. Germline lookup yields CDR1 MNHEY and CDR2 SMNVEV (reference sequence). The CDR3 region has the DNA TGTGCCAGCAGCTCAAGACAGGACTCCTGGGAGCAATACTTC. Its translation: CASSSRQDSWEQYF.

The chain employs TRBV2 and TRBJ2-1, with 9 bases identical to TRBD2. Germline lookup yields CDR1 SNHLY and CDR2 FYNNEI. J was trimmed by 4 bases and V by 1 base; bases with no gene match: 2. This CDR3 contains 15 residues. The CDR3 nucleotides read TGTGCCAGCAGTGAAGATGGACTAGCGTACAATGAGCAGTTCTTC. This encodes CASSEDGLAYNEQFF.

This clone was recorded a few times. The rearrangement joins TRBV15 to TRBJ2-2, with D unresolved. Germline loops: CDR1 LNHNV, CDR2 YYDKDF (reference sequence). Trimming cost V 0 bases and J 6 bases, with 5 bases left between them. CDR3 length: 13 residues. The DNA for the CDR3 is TGTGCCACCAGCAGAGATTTCGCCGGGGAGCTGTTTTTT. This translates into CATSRDFAGELFF.